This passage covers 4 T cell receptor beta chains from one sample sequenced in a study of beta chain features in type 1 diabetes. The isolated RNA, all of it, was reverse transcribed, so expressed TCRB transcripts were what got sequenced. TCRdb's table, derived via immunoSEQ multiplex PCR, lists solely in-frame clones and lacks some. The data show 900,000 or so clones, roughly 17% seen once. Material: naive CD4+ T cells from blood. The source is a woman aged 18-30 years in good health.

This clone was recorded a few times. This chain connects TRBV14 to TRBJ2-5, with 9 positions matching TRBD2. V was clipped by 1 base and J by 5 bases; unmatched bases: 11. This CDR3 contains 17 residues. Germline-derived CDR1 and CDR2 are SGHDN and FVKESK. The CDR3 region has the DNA TGTGCCAGCAGCCAAGTGGGACCGGGACTAGCCTCGGAGACCCAGTACTTC. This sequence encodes CASSQVGPGLASETQYF.

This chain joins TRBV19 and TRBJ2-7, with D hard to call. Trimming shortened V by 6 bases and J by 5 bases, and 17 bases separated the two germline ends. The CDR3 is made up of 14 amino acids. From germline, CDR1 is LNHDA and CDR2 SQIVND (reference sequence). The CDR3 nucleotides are TGTGCCAGTAGGCGAGGACCCTGGTCCGACGAGCAGTACTTC. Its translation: CASRRGPWSDEQYF.

As DNA, the CDR3 is TGTGCCAGCTCCCAACAGGGCGGGGAAGTAAACACTGAAGCTTTCTTT. Translated: CASSQQGGEVNTEAFF. The chain uses TRBV18 and TRBJ1-1; D might be TRBD1 (6 bases). V was trimmed by 6 bases and J by 2 bases, leaving 19 bases between them. The CDR3 is 16 residues long. Germline CDR1 is KGHSH and CDR2 is LQKENI.

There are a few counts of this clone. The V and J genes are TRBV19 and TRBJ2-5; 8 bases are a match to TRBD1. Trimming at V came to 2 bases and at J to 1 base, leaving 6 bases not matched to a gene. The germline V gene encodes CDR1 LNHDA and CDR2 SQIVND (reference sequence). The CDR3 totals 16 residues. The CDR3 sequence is CASSIWRTGSQETQYF. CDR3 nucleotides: TGTGCCAGTAGTATATGGCGGACAGGGAGCCAAGAGACCCAGTACTTC.